This T cell receptor (beta chain) was profiled in a study of cytomegalovirus exposure and HLA in healthy donors. This PCR relied on a set of 60 Vbeta primers and 13 Jbeta primers. The data were produced by immunoSEQ multiplex PCR, yet TCRdb's version contains in-frame clones alone and is incomplete. This sample has around 91,000 clones, with about 89% found just once. This TCR came from a man aged 30-40 years in good health and CMV-seropositive. Material for sequencing was PBMCs.

The chain's CDR3 is CASSRGGGSLDYGYTF. CDR3 in DNA: TGTGCCAGCAGCCGCGGGGGGGGTTCATTGGACTATGGCTACACCTTC. This chain connects TRBV27 to TRBJ1-2, with D possibly matching TRBD1 (5 bases). The germline V gene encodes CDR1 MNHEY and CDR2 SMNVEV (reference sequence). CDR3 length: 16 amino acids. The ends were cut back, 6 bases at V and 3 bases at J, with 20 bases in the middle.